This T cell receptor (beta chain) was sequenced in a study of T cells in localized non-small cell lung cancer. As for this clone: What it binds is unknown.

The study, taken as a whole, reports: Tumor samples were not multi-region, leaving intratumor heterogeneity unexcluded. Patients showing higher blood T cell density tended to see longer overall survival.

Looked up from germline, CDR1 is LNHDA and CDR2 is SQIVND (reference sequence). Trimming stripped 4 bases from V and 3 bases from J, with 11 bases between. The CDR3 is 14 residues long. Produced via immunoSEQ multiplex PCR; TCRdb's table is partial and in-frame only. Here the sample spans 45,000 to 50,000 clones, 86% being singletons. This rearrangement joins TRBV19 to TRBJ2-3; unclear D gene. The TCR was taken from a man aged 35-69 years with stage II lung adenocarcinoma. The sequenced sample was PBMCs, obtained before any cancer treatment. CDR3 in amino acids: CASSTYPQTDTQYF. In DNA form, the CDR3 reads TGTGCCAGTAGTACCTACCCCCAAACAGATACGCAGTATTTT.